The 21 T cell receptor beta chains reported below all come from one sample, sequenced in a study of patients and donors after allogeneic stem cell transplantation. TCRdb independently ran MiXCR on the RT-PCR reads; one entry per CDR3 protein. This table holds about 110,000 distinct CDR3 sequences, roughly 37% found once. The sample was blood, either unsorted or a sorted T cell fraction (not recorded which). These receptors were taken from a human donor who was either an allogeneic HSCT recipient or a stem cell or donor lymphocyte infusion donor (not recorded which). It is not recorded whose cells these are; they may come from a transplant donor.

The chain employs TRBV20-1 and TRBJ2-7, with a weak D call TRBD1 (6 bases). Trimming left V 1 base short and J 2 bases short, with 15 bases between. The CDR3 consists of 15 residues. Germline CDR1 reads DFQATT; CDR2 reads SNEGSKA (reference sequence). Here the CDR3 DNA reads TGCAGTGCTAGAGGACAGGAGTCCCCTACCTACGAGCAGTACTTC. Residues: CSARGQESPTYEQYF.

This sequence joins TRBV20-1 and TRBJ1-4, with unresolved D. The CDR3 is 13 amino acids. Trimming left V 1 base short and J 8 bases short, with 11 bases between. Germline V gives CDR1 DFQATT, CDR2 SNEGSKA (reference sequence). The CDR3 coding sequence is TGCAGTGCTAGAGGGCAGAGGAGGGAAAAACTGTTTTTT. Translation gives CSARGQRREKLFF.

The chain recombines TRBV6-2 or TRBV6-3 with TRBJ2-7; 13 bases fit TRBD2. The V gene's germline CDR1 is MNHEY and CDR2 SVGEGT. V shed 6 bases and J 4 bases; nucleotides not matched to a gene: 3. This CDR3 region has 14 residues. CDR3 residues: CASRTSGRPYEQYF. DNA of the CDR3: TGTGCCAGCAGGACTAGCGGGAGGCCTTACGAGCAGTACTTC.

This clonotype was seen a few times. The chain is built from TRBV20-1 and TRBJ1-4; no clear D. The germline gives CDR1 DFQATT, CDR2 SNEGSKA (reference sequence). The germline V and J ends were trimmed by 3 bases and 7 bases, with 15 bases remaining between them. The CDR3 runs to 14 residues. The CDR3 loop is CSASAHHPSEKLFF. CDR3 sequence (DNA): TGCAGTGCTAGCGCCCATCATCCCAGTGAAAAACTGTTTTTT.

This clonotype was counted between two and nine times. The chain joins TRBV12-3 or TRBV12-4 to TRBJ2-6, with D possibly TRBD2 on 6 matching bases. This CDR3 region has 17 residues. The ends were cut back, 1 base at V and 4 bases at J, with 14 bases in the middle. The CDR3 coding sequence is TGTGCCAGCAGTTTAGTGTTCGGAGGGACCGGGGCCAACGTCCTGACTTTC. It is translated as CASSLVFGGTGANVLTF.

This clonotype has more than one count but fewer than ten. CDR3 in amino acids: CASSRGQTNTEAFF. CDR3 nucleotides: TGCGCCAGCAGCCGGGGACAGACTAACACTGAAGCTTTCTTT. The genes are TRBV5-1 and TRBJ1-1; 7 positions agree with TRBD1. Trimming cost V 4 bases and J 2 bases; bases outside gene matches: 5. The germline V gene has CDR1 SGHRS and CDR2 YFSETQ. The CDR3 totals 14 residues.

The chain employs TRBV5-1 and TRBJ2-6; TRBD1 aligns across 7 bases. Germline V gene sequence: CDR1 SGHRS, CDR2 YFSETQ. V lost 0 bases, J lost 0 bases, and 3 bases stayed unmatched. The CDR3 runs to 17 residues. CDR3 protein: CASSLGQGVSGANVLTF. CDR3 DNA sequence: TGCGCCAGCAGCTTGGGACAGGGAGTCTCTGGGGCCAACGTCCTGACTTTC.

The chain combines TRBV2 with TRBJ2-7, with TRBD1 matching 8 bases. Germline V gene lookup returns CDR1 SNHLY and CDR2 FYNNEI. Trimming took 5 bases from V and 5 from J; bases not matched to a gene: 14. The CDR3 totals 16 residues. The CDR3 loop reads CASSYRWTGTGNEQYF. Written as DNA, the CDR3 is TGTGCCAGCAGTTACCGTTGGACAGGGACGGGAAACGAGCAGTACTTC.

The CDR3: CSASSGLNSPLHF. The CDR3 nucleotides read TGCAGTGCTAGCAGCGGGCTCAATTCACCCCTCCACTTT. The chain joins TRBV20-1 to TRBJ1-6; D gene ambiguous. This CDR3 contains 13 residues. Trimming shortened V by 3 bases and J by 7 bases, and 10 bases separated the two germline ends. Germline values: CDR1 DFQATT, CDR2 SNEGSKA (reference sequence).

This clonotype has only a few counts. The J gene is TRBJ1-2, the V gene TRBV29-1; possibly TRBD1 for D (5 bases). Germline CDR1 SQVTM, CDR2 ANQGSEA. V lost 7 bases to trimming and J lost 4 bases, with 10 bases between them. The CDR3 is 11 amino acids. In nucleotides, the CDR3 is TGCAGCGGGGGCGGATCCTATGGCTACACCTTC. Translation: CSGGGSYGYTF.

The V call is TRBV28, the J call TRBJ2-3; D may be TRBD2 (5 bases). Germline CDR1 is MDHEN and CDR2 is SYDVKM. V was clipped by 7 bases and J by 1 base, with 9 bases between them. The CDR3 contains 13 residues. The CDR3 reads CASIAGGTDTQYF. The CDR3 DNA follows: TGTGCCAGCATCGCGGGCGGCACAGATACGCAGTATTTT.

This clonotype showed up just a few times. V gene TRBV20-1 combines with J gene TRBJ1-3, with TRBD1 identical over 10 bases. There are 15 residues in the CDR3. Germline V gene sequence: CDR1 DFQATT, CDR2 SNEGSKA (reference sequence). The V segment lost 0 bases and the J segment 5 bases; nucleotides outside the gene matches: 4. The CDR3 DNA reads TGCAGTGCTAGAGAAGCGACAGGGGGCAGAAACACCATATATTTT. Its translation is CSAREATGGRNTIYF.

This clonotype has only a few counts. This chain connects TRBV5-1 to TRBJ1-3; no clear D. The germline gives CDR1 SGHRS, CDR2 YFSETQ. This CDR3 is built from 14 residues. Trimming removed 0 bases from V and 0 bases from J, with 4 bases in between. The CDR3 reads CASSLDSSGNTIYF. In DNA form, the CDR3 reads TGCGCCAGCAGCTTGGATAGCTCTGGAAACACCATATATTTT.

This chain uses TRBV6-5 with TRBJ2-6; D is uncertain. There are 15 residues in the CDR3. V was pared by 5 bases and J by 0 bases, with 8 bases between. Germline V CDR1 and CDR2: MNHEY, SVGAGI. The CDR3 is CASSLQISGANVLTF. CDR3 coding DNA: TGTGCCAGCAGTCTCCAGATCTCTGGGGCCAACGTCCTGACTTTC.

The gene calls are TRBV28 and TRBJ2-2; no firm D call. CDR3 length: 15 amino acids. Per germline, CDR1 MDHEN and CDR2 SYDVKM. Trimming removed 4 bases from V and 9 bases from J, with 18 bases in between. The CDR3 sequence: CASSSPNPPGRELFF. The DNA for the CDR3 is TGTGCCAGCAGTTCTCCCAACCCTCCGGGCCGGGAGCTGTTTTTT.

This clonotype turned up a few times. The chain combines TRBV24-1 with TRBJ2-5; 7 positions match TRBD2. Per germline, CDR1 KGHDR and CDR2 SFDVKD. The V gene end was trimmed by 3 bases and the J gene end by 4 bases; junction bases not matched to a gene: 4. The CDR3 contains 14 residues. CDR3 amino acids: CATSDPGLRETQYF. CDR3 bases: TGTGCCACCAGTGATCCGGGACTACGAGAGACCCAGTACTTC.

The gene calls are TRBV3-1 and TRBJ1-2, with 7 bases aligning to TRBD1. The V segment lost 1 base and the J segment 2 bases; nucleotides outside the gene matches: 7. The CDR3 is 16 amino acids. Per the germline V gene, CDR1 is LGHDT and CDR2 is YNNKEL (reference sequence). The CDR3 sequence is CASSQVRSGGNYGYTF. The CDR3 coding sequence is TGTGCCAGCAGCCAAGTGAGGTCAGGGGGGAACTATGGCTACACCTTC.

This clonotype came up a few times. The genes are TRBV5-1 and TRBJ2-7, with D possibly being TRBD1 (5 bases). Germline CDR1 is SGHRS and CDR2 is YFSETQ. V was clipped by 1 base and J by 5 bases, with 13 bases between them. The CDR3 extends over 14 amino acids. The CDR3 DNA is TGCGCCAGCAGCTTGCGGTGGGCCAGGGACGAGCAGTACTTC. Protein sequence: CASSLRWARDEQYF.

This chain joins TRBV12-3 or TRBV12-4 and TRBJ2-2; a weak D match, TRBD1 (5 bases). The CDR3 covers 14 residues. With 3 bases removed from V and 2 bases from J, the gap between germline ends came to 7 bases. The CDR3 DNA reads as TGTGCCAGCAGTTTCACAGGAAACACCGGGGAGCTGTTTTTT. Residues: CASSFTGNTGELFF.

The V gene is TRBV15, the J gene TRBJ2-7; D is perhaps TRBD1 (6 bases). Germline V gene lookup returns CDR1 LNHNV and CDR2 YYDKDF (reference sequence). The CDR3 extends over 16 amino acids. The V end lost 0 bases, the J end lost 0 bases, and 12 bases lay between the germline ends. The CDR3 spells CATSRDWGLSSYEQYF. The CDR3 region has the DNA TGTGCCACCAGCAGAGATTGGGGGCTGAGCTCCTACGAGCAGTACTTC.

This clonotype was observed a few times. The rearrangement links TRBV29-1 to TRBJ1-1; 9 nucleotides align to TRBD1. Germline V gene sequence: CDR1 SQVTM, CDR2 ANQGSEA. The CDR3 is 13 amino acids. Trimming removed 4 bases from V and 3 bases from J; junction bases left unmatched: 3. The CDR3 region has the DNA TGCAGCGTTGGGGGACAGGGACACACTGAAGCTTTCTTT. Amino acids: CSVGGQGHTEAFF.